This TCR beta chain was documented in a study of PD-L1 blockade in urothelial cancer. Study summary: Patients commenced atezolizumab around 2014, and it was given at 1,200 mg intravenously every 3 weeks. Study patients had been treated with 0 to 3 previous chemotherapy regimens. Males with bladder-origin urothelial cancer constituted about 85% of the 29 patients. Blood was subjected to analysis at 3 weeks (second dose) and 6 weeks following treatment start.

CDR1 and CDR2 (germline): SGDLS, YYNGEE. The CDR3 covers 17 residues. The V and J ends lost 5 bases and 0 bases respectively, with 18 bases between them. Clones were read by immunoSEQ multiplex PCR, and TCRdb kept only the in-frame ones, dropping some. Here the sample spans some 41,000 clones, around 84% being singletons. The time point: peripheral blood 6 weeks after treatment start. Sample: PBMCs, taken around atezolizumab (anti-PD-L1) treatment. This sequence originates from a man between 65 and 85 years old with urothelial cancer. V usage is TRBV9 and J usage is TRBJ1-3; no clear D. CDR3 coding DNA: TGTGCCAGCAGTCATAACGTGGGCAGGTCCTCTGGAAACACCATATATTTT. Protein: CASSHNVGRSSGNTIYF.